Listed here are 5 T cell receptor beta chains from one sample, sequenced in a study of T cell repertoires in cytomegalovirus infection. No antigen has been identified for these receptors. TCRdb re-called the reads with MiXCR, one entry per CDR3 protein. The data contain approximately 1,000,000 distinct CDR3 sequences, around 30% of them singletons. The material was cultured CD8+ T cells from PBMCs, obtained from culture after CMV antigen stimulation. These receptors came from a human donor in good health (CMV status not recorded). Some clones in this sample may be carry-over from other donors' samples.

V is TRBV5-1 and J is TRBJ2-3; 9 bases map to TRBD2. J gave up 0 bases and V 4 bases, and 6 bases lay outside the gene matches. This CDR3 has 16 amino acids. The germline CDR1 and CDR2 sequences are SGHRS and YFSETQ. The CDR3 spells CASSGGLALSTDTQYF. The CDR3 DNA is TGCGCCAGCAGCGGGGGACTAGCACTAAGCACAGATACGCAGTATTTT.

This sequence joins TRBV6-1 and TRBJ1-1; weak D call: TRBD1 (6 bases). The CDR3 sequence is 12 residues long. The V and J ends lost 7 bases and 1 base respectively, with 7 bases between them. The germline V gene encodes CDR1 MNHNS and CDR2 SASEGT. The CDR3 here is CASMGANTEAFF. DNA for the CDR3: TGTGCCAGCATGGGGGCGAACACTGAAGCTTTCTTT.

This clonotype was seen a handful of times. The chain employs TRBV28 and TRBJ2-5; 8 bases line up with TRBD1. CDR1 is MDHEN, CDR2 SYDVKM, per germline. The CDR3 covers 16 residues. V lost 2 bases and J lost 2; bases outside the gene matches: 7. CDR3 in amino acids: CASSLVHTGGQETQYF. The CDR3 nucleotides are TGTGCCAGCAGTTTAGTTCACACAGGGGGGCAAGAGACCCAGTACTTC.

The chain employs TRBV6-1 and TRBJ1-6; D ambiguous. CDR1 MNHNS and CDR2 SASEGT come from the germline V gene. V dropped 5 bases and J dropped 9 bases, with 8 bases sitting between them. The CDR3 has 12 residues. The DNA for the CDR3 is TGTGCCAGCAGTTACATGGGTTCACCCCTCCACTTT. It codes for CASSYMGSPLHF.

V gene TRBV6-6 combines with J gene TRBJ1-6; D may be TRBD1 (6 bases). Germline-derived CDR1 and CDR2 are MNHNY and SVGAGI (reference sequence). V lost 8 bases to trimming and J lost 8 bases, with 19 bases between them. The CDR3 spans 15 residues. The CDR3 nucleotides read TGTGCCAGCTGGTACTACAGGGTTTTCGATTCACCCCTCCACTTT. The encoded protein is CASWYYRVFDSPLHF.